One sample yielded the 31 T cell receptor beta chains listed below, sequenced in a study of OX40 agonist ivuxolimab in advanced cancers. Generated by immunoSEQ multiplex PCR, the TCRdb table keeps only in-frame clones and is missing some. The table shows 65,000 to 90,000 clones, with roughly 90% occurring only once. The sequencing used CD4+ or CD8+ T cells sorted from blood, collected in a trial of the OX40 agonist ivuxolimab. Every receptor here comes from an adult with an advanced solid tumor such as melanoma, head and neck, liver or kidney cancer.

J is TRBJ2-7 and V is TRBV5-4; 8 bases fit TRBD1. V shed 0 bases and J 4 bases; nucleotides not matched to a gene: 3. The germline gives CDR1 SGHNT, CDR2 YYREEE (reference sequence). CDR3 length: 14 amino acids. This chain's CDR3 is CASSLVDRGYEQYF. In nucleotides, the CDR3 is TGTGCCAGCAGCTTGGTTGACAGGGGTTACGAGCAGTACTTC.

The CDR3 nucleotides read TGTGCCAGCAGCGCCCCGGGGGGGGCCAATGAAAAACTGTTTTTT. Protein: CASSAPGGANEKLFF. The V and J genes are TRBV25-1 and TRBJ1-4; tentative D call: TRBD1 (6 bases). CDR1 MGHDK and CDR2 SYGVNS come from the germline V gene. Deletions cut 6 bases from V and 5 bases from J, with 16 bases between. The CDR3 sequence is 15 residues long.

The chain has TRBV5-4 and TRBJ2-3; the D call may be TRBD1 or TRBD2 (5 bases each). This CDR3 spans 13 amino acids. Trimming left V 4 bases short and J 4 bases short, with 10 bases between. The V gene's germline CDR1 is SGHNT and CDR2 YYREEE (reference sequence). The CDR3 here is CASSPGPSDTQYF. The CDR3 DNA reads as TGTGCCAGCAGCCCGGGACCCTCAGATACGCAGTATTTT.

CDR3 in DNA: TGTGCCAGCCGTCCTAGCGGGAGGTCCTACAATGAGCAGTTCTTC. This gives the protein CASRPSGRSYNEQFF. The chain couples TRBV2 to TRBJ2-1; 11 bases line up with TRBD2. Germline-derived CDR1 and CDR2 are SNHLY and FYNNEI. CDR3 size: 15 residues. Trimming took 8 bases from V and 1 from J; bases not matched to a gene: 4.

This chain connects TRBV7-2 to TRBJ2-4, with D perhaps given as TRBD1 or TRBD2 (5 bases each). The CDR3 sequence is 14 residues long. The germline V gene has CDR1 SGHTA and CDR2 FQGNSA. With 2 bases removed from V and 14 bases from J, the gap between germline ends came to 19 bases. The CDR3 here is CASSLIQASGSKYF. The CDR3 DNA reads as TGTGCCAGCAGCTTAATTCAGGCTTCAGGGAGTAAGTACTTC.

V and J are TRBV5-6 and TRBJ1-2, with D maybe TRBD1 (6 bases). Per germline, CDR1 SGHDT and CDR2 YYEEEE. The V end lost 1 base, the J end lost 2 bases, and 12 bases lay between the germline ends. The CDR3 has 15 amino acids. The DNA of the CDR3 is TGTGCCAGCAGCTTGAGACAGGAATTAAACTATGGCTACACCTTC. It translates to CASSLRQELNYGYTF.

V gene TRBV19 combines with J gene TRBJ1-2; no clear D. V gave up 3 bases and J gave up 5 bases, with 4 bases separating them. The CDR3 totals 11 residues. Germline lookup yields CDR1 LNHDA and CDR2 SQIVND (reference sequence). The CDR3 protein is CASSIKYGYTF. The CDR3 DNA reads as TGTGCCAGTAGTATTAAGTATGGCTACACCTTC.

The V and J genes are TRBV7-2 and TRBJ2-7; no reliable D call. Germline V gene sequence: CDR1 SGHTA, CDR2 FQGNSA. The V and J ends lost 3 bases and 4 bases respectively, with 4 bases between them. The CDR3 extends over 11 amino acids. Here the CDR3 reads CASSFFYEQYF. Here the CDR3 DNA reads TGTGCCAGCAGCTTTTTTTACGAGCAGTACTTC.

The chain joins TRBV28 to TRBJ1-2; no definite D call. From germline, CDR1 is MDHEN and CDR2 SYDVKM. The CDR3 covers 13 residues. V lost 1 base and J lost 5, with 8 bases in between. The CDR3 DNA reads TGTGCCAGCAGTTTATTCCGGGTTTATGGCTACACCTTC. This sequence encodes CASSLFRVYGYTF.

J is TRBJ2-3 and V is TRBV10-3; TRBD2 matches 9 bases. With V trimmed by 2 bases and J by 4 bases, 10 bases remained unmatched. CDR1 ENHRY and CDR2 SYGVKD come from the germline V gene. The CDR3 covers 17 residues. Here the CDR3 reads CAISEGGSGSRADTQYF. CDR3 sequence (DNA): TGTGCCATCAGTGAGGGGGGTAGCGGGAGTCGTGCAGATACGCAGTATTTT.

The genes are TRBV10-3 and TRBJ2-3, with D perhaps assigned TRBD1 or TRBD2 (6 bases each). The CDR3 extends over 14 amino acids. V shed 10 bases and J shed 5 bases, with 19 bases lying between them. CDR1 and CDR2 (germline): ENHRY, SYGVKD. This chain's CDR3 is CATGGGRGGDTQYF. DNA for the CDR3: TGTGCCACCGGGGGTGGCAGGGGCGGAGATACGCAGTATTTT.

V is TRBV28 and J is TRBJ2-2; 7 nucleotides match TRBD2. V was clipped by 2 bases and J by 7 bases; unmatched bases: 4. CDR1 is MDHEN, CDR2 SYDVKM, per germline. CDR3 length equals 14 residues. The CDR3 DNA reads TGTGCCAGCAGTTTAGCGGGAGTAAGCGGGGAGCTGTTTTTT. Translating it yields CASSLAGVSGELFF.

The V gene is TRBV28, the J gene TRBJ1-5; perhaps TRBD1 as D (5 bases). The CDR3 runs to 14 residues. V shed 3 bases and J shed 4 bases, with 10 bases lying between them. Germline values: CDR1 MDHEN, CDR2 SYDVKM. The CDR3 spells CASSLGQPNQPQHF. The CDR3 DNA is TGTGCCAGCAGTTTGGGGCAGCCGAATCAGCCCCAGCATTTT.

This CDR3 is CASGGLAGYEQYF. The CDR3 nucleotides read TGTGCCAGCGGGGGCCTAGCCGGCTACGAGCAGTACTTC. This chain joins TRBV19 and TRBJ2-7; either TRBD1 or TRBD2 may fit D (6 bases each). Germline V lookup: CDR1 LNHDA, CDR2 SQIVND (reference sequence). The CDR3 has 13 amino acids. Trimming removed 9 bases from V and 3 bases from J, with 15 bases in between.

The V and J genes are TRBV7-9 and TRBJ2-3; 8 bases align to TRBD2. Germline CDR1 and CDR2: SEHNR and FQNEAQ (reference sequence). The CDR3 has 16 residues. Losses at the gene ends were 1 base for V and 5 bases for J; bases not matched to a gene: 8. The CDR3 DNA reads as TGTGCCAGCAGCTTAGTTCCAGCGGGAGATGGAGATACGCAGTATTTT. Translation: CASSLVPAGDGDTQYF. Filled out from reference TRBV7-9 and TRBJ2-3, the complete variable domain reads DTGVSQNPRHKITKRGQNVTFRCDPISEHNRLYWYRQTLGQGPEFLTYFQNEAQLEKSRLLSDRFSAERPKGSFSTLEIQRTEQGDSAMYLCASSLVPAGDGDTQYFGPGTRLTVL.

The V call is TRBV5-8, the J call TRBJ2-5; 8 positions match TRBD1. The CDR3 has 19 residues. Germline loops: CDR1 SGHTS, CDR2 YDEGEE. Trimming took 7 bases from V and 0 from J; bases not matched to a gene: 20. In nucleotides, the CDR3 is TGTGCCAGCCCCTCATTACTTCATCGGACAGGGCCTTACCAAGAGACCCAGTACTTC. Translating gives CASPSLLHRTGPYQETQYF.

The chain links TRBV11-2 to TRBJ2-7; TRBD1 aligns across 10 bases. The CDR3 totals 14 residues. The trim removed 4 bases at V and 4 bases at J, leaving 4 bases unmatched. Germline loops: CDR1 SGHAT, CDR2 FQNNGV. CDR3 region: CASSWTGGSYEQYF. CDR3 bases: TGTGCCAGCAGCTGGACAGGGGGTAGTTACGAGCAGTACTTC.

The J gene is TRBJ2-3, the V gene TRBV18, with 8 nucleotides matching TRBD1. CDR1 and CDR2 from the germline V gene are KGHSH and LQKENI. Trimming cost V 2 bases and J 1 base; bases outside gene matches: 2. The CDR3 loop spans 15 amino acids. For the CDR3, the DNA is TGTGCCAGCTCACCATTGGACAGGGGCACAGATACGCAGTATTTT. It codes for CASSPLDRGTDTQYF.

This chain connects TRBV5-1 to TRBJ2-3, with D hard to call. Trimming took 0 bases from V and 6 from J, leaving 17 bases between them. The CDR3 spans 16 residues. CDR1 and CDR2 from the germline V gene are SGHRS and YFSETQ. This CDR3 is CASSLAPTRSSDTQYF. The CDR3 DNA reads TGCGCCAGCAGCTTGGCTCCTACTCGGTCGTCCGATACGCAGTATTTT.

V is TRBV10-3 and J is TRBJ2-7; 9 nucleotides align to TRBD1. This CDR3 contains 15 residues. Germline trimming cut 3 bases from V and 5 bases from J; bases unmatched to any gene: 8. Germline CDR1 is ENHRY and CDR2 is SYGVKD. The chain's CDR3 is CAISEVAQGAHEQYF. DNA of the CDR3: TGTGCCATCAGTGAAGTGGCACAGGGGGCCCACGAGCAGTACTTC.

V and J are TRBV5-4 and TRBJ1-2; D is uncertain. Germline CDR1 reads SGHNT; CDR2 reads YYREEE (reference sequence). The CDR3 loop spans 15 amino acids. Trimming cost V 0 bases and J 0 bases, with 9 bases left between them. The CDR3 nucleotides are TGTGCCAGCAGCTTGGCTCGGAAAGCTAACTATGGCTACACCTTC. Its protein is CASSLARKANYGYTF. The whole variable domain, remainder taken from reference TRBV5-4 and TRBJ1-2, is ETGVTQSPTHLIKTRGQQVTLRCSSQSGHNTVSWYQQALGQGPQFIFQYYREEENGRGNFPPRFSGLQFPNYSSELNVNALELDDSALYLCASSLARKANYGYTFGSGTRLTVV.

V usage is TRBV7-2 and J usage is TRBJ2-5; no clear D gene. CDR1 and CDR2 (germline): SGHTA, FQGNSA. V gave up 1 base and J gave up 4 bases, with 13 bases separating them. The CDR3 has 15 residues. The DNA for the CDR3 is TGTGCCAGCAGCTTAGATATAGGATTGGGAGAGACCCAGTACTTC. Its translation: CASSLDIGLGETQYF.

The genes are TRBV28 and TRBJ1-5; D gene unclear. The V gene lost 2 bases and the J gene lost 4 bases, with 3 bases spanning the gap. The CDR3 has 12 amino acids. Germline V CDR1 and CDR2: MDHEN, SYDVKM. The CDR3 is CASSLTNQPQHF. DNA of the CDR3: TGTGCCAGCAGTTTAACGAATCAGCCCCAGCATTTT.

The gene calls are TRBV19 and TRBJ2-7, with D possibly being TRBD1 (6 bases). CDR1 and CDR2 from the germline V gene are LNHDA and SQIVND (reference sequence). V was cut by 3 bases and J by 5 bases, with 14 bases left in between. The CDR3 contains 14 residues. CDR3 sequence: CASSIAGALNEQYF. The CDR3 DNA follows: TGTGCCAGTAGTATCGCAGGGGCCCTCAACGAGCAGTACTTC.

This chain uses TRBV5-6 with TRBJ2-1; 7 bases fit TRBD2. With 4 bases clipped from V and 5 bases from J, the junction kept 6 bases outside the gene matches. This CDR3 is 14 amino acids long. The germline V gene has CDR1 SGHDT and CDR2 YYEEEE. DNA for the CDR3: TGTGCCAGCAGCGCCGGGGACTACGACAATGAGCAGTTCTTC. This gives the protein CASSAGDYDNEQFF.

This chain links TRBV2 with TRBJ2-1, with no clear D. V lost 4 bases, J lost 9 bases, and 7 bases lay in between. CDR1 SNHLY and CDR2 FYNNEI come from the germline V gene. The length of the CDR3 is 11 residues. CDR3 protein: CASSGRGEQFF. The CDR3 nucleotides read TGTGCCAGCAGTGGGAGAGGTGAGCAGTTCTTC.

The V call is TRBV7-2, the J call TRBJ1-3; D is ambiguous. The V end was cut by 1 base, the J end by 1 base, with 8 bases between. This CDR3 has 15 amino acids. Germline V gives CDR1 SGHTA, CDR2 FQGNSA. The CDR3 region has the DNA TGTGCCAGCAGCTTAGTGTCGGGTTCTGGAAACACCATATATTTT. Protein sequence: CASSLVSGSGNTIYF. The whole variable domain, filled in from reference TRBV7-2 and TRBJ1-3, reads GAGVSQSPSNKVTEKGKDVELRCDPISGHTALYWYRQSLGQGLEFLIYFQGNSAPDKSGLPSDRFSAERTGGSVSTLTIQRTQQEDSAVYLCASSLVSGSGNTIYFGEGSWLTVV.

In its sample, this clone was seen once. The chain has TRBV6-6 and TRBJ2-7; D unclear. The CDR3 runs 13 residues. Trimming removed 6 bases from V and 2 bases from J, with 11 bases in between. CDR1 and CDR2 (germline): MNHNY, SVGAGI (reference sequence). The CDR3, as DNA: TGTGCCAGCAGAGATCCCAACACCTACGAGCAGTACTTC. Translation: CASRDPNTYEQYF.

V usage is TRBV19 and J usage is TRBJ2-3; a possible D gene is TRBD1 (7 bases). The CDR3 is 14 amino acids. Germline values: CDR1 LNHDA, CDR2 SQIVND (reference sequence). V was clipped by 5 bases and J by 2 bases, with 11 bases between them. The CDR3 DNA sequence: TGTGCCAGTAGTGCGGGACAGAACACAGATACGCAGTATTTT. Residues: CASSAGQNTDTQYF.

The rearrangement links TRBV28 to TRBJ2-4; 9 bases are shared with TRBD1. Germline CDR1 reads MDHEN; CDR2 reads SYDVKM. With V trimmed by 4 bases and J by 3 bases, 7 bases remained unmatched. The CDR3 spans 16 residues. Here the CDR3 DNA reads TGTGCCAGCAGTTCAACGGACAGGGGTAGCAAAAACATTCAGTACTTC. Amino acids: CASSSTDRGSKNIQYF.

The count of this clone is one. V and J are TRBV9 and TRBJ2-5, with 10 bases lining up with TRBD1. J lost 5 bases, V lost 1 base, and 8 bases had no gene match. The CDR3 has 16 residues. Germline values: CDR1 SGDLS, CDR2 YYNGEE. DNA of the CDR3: TGTGCCAGCAGCGTACTGGGGGACAGGGGTCGGGAGACCCAGTACTTC. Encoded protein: CASSVLGDRGRETQYF. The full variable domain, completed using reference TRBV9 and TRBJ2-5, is DSGVTQTPKHLITATGQRVTLRCSPRSGDLSVYWYQQSLDQGLQFLIQYYNGEERAKGNILERFSAQQFPDLHSELNLSSLELGDSALYFCASSVLGDRGRETQYFGPGTRLLVL.